These 28 T cell receptor beta chains were sequenced from one sample in a study of T cell responses to AZD1222 COVID-19 vaccine. Produced via immunoSEQ multiplex PCR; TCRdb's table is partial and in-frame only. The sample holds more than 95,000 clones, 80% to 90% seen once. Sequenced material: peripheral blood, taken on day 0 of AZD1222 vaccination. The receptor set was obtained from an adult in good health.

V gene TRBV28 combines with J gene TRBJ2-3, with D possibly matching TRBD2 (5 bases). Germline V gene lookup returns CDR1 MDHEN and CDR2 SYDVKM. V gave up 4 bases and J gave up 0 bases, with 11 bases separating them. The CDR3 length is 15 residues. The CDR3 coding sequence is TGTGCCAGCAGTTCTGTCAGGACTAGCACAGATACGCAGTATTTT. Translation gives CASSSVRTSTDTQYF.

This clone was counted once. The CDR3 DNA follows: TGTGCCAGCAGTCGGGGCCTCTCCTACGAGCAGTACTTC. The encoded protein is CASSRGLSYEQYF. The gene calls are TRBV6-5 and TRBJ2-7; D may be TRBD1 or TRBD2 (5 bases each). The CDR3 consists of 13 residues. The germline V and J ends were trimmed by 5 bases and 0 bases, with 8 bases remaining between them. CDR1 and CDR2 from the germline V gene are MNHEY and SVGAGI.

This clone has just a few counts. The chain has TRBV7-2 and TRBJ2-7; no reliable D call. From germline, CDR1 is SGHTA and CDR2 FQGNSA. The CDR3 loop spans 12 amino acids. The V end lost 5 bases, the J end lost 0 bases, and 5 bases lay between the germline ends. The CDR3 DNA sequence: TGTGCCAGCAGCCCGAGCTCCTACGAGCAGTACTTC. Encoded protein: CASSPSSYEQYF.

This clone was seen only once. The rearrangement uses TRBV14 and TRBJ1-3; possibly TRBD1 for D (6 bases). The ends were cut back, 2 bases at V and 2 bases at J, with 10 bases in the middle. Per the germline V gene, CDR1 is SGHDN and CDR2 is FVKESK. CDR3 length: 15 amino acids. The DNA for the CDR3 is TGTGCCAGCAGCCAAAATACAGGGACTGGAAACACCATATATTTT. Protein sequence: CASSQNTGTGNTIYF.

This clone turned up a few times. The rearrangement joins TRBV12-2 to TRBJ1-6; TRBD1 reflects the table's D call only, with no check against the DNA. TRBV12-2 is assigned pseudogene status. The CDR3 length is 20 residues. The CDR3 region has the DNA TGTGCAAGTCCCCCCATTCTCACAGGTTCTCTGAGACGTCGGAATTCACCCCTCCACTTT. This codes for CASPPILTGSLRRRNSPLHF.

The V and J genes are TRBV5-1 and TRBJ1-5; no clear D gene. Trimming removed 0 bases from V and 4 bases from J, with 5 bases in between. The germline V gene has CDR1 SGHRS and CDR2 YFSETQ. The CDR3 is 13 residues long. DNA of the CDR3: TGCGCCAGCAGCTTGGCAAGGAATCAGCCCCAGCATTTT. This sequence encodes CASSLARNQPQHF.

The rearrangement links TRBV6-2 or TRBV6-3 to TRBJ1-2, with TRBD1 identical over 7 bases. The CDR3 covers 14 residues. Germline V lookup: CDR1 MNHEY, CDR2 SVGEGT. Trimming at V came to 5 bases and at J to 2 bases, leaving 5 bases not matched to a gene. The CDR3 sequence is CASSPWTGNYGYTF. The CDR3 nucleotides read TGTGCCAGCAGTCCATGGACAGGCAACTATGGCTACACCTTC.

V usage is TRBV5-1 and J usage is TRBJ1-1, with D possibly matching TRBD1 (5 bases). The V end was cut by 4 bases, the J end by 3 bases, with 13 bases between. CDR3 length equals 14 residues. The germline CDR1 and CDR2 sequences are SGHRS and YFSETQ. The CDR3 sequence: CASSPGDPDTEAFF. In nucleotides, the CDR3 is TGCGCCAGCAGCCCGGGGGACCCGGACACTGAAGCTTTCTTT. The full variable domain, its missing parts supplied by reference TRBV5-1 and TRBJ1-1, is KAGVTQTPRYLIKTRGQQVTLSCSPISGHRSVSWYQQTPGQGLQFLFEYFSETQRNKGNFPGRFSGRQFSNSRSEMNVSTLELGDSALYLCASSPGDPDTEAFFGQGTRLTVV.

The V call is TRBV19, the J call TRBJ1-6; maybe TRBD1 (6 bases). CDR1 and CDR2 from the germline V gene are LNHDA and SQIVND (reference sequence). The CDR3 is made up of 15 amino acids. Between the trimmed V and J ends, which lost 8 bases and 8 bases, there was a span of 19 bases. CDR3 sequence reads: CASRAGTFIDSPLHF. The CDR3 coding sequence is TGTGCCAGTCGCGCAGGGACATTTATAGATTCACCCCTCCACTTT.

The chain uses TRBV3-1 (or the pseudogene TRBV3-2) and TRBJ2-3; D is perhaps TRBD2 (5 bases). V was cut by 4 bases and J by 4 bases, with 9 bases left in between. This CDR3 region has 13 residues. Per germline, CDR1 LGHDT and CDR2 YNNKEL (reference sequence). CDR3 coding DNA: TGTGCCAGCAGCCCGGCGGGTCCAGATACGCAGTATTTT. This translates into CASSPAGPDTQYF.

The chain is built from TRBV11-2 and TRBJ1-1; a weak D match, TRBD1 (6 bases). The CDR3 is made up of 13 amino acids. CDR1 SGHAT and CDR2 FQNNGV come from the germline V gene. Trimming pared 9 bases from V and 4 bases from J, leaving 15 bases between. CDR3 sequence reads: CASKGQPGTEAFF. The CDR3 DNA sequence: TGTGCCAGTAAAGGACAGCCCGGCACTGAAGCTTTCTTT.

The J gene is TRBJ2-7, the V gene TRBV5-3; D is uncertain. TRBV5-3 is flagged as an ORF with uncertain function. The V and J ends lost 4 bases and 2 bases respectively, with 13 bases between them. The CDR3 totals 14 residues. The CDR3 nucleotides read TGTGCCAGAAGCCCACTCTGCTCCCCCTACGAGCAGTACTTC. Amino acids: CARSPLCSPYEQYF.

V and J are TRBV7-8 and TRBJ2-7; D call uncertain. The CDR3 totals 15 residues. Germline-derived CDR1 and CDR2 are SGHVS and FQNEAQ. V lost 2 bases and J 3 bases, leaving 14 bases between the germline ends. This CDR3 reads CASSLLVNPVYEQYF. In nucleotides, the CDR3 is TGTGCCAGCAGCTTACTAGTTAATCCAGTCTACGAGCAGTACTTC. The full variable domain, completed using reference TRBV7-8 and TRBJ2-7, is GAGVSQSPRYKVAKRGQDVALRCDPISGHVSLFWYQQALGQGPEFLTYFQNEAQLDKSGLPSDRFFAERPEGSVSTLKIQRTQQEDSAVYLCASSLLVNPVYEQYFGPGTRLTVT.

The chain combines TRBV10-3 with TRBJ1-2; a possible D gene is TRBD1 (5 bases). CDR1 is ENHRY and CDR2 is SYGVKD in the germline V gene. The V end lost 11 bases, the J end lost 4 bases, and 17 bases lay between the germline ends. This CDR3 comprises 13 residues. The CDR3 DNA sequence: TGTGCCGTATCCCAGGGAGAAATCTATGGCTACACCTTC. Its translation: CAVSQGEIYGYTF.

This rearrangement joins TRBV28 to TRBJ1-2; weak D call: TRBD1 (5 bases). The V and J ends lost 4 bases and 4 bases respectively, with 19 bases between them. Germline assignment: CDR1 MDHEN and CDR2 SYDVKM. The CDR3 runs to 16 residues. The CDR3 spells CASSSTSGGSGYGYTF. CDR3 nucleotides: TGTGCCAGCAGTTCCACGAGCGGGGGGTCCGGCTATGGCTACACCTTC.

This clone was seen only a few times. This chain links TRBV12-3 or TRBV12-4 with TRBJ2-5; D uncertain. CDR3 length: 13 residues. V lost 2 bases and J lost 5, with 9 bases in between. The CDR3 protein is CASSLYNSETQYF. The CDR3 coding sequence is TGTGCCAGCAGTTTATATAATAGTGAGACCCAGTACTTC.

This chain uses TRBV18 with TRBJ1-1; TRBD1 aligns across 7 bases. The J segment lost 0 bases and the V segment lost 0 bases, leaving 7 bases of the junction unmatched. This CDR3 region has 17 residues. Germline V gene sequence: CDR1 KGHSH, CDR2 LQKENI. The CDR3 nucleotides are TGTGCCAGCTCACCACCAGGGGACAGCAGAATGAACACTGAAGCTTTCTTT. Translated, it gives CASSPPGDSRMNTEAFF.

This chain links TRBV6-6 with TRBJ1-1; D gene unclear. The V gene lost 5 bases and the J gene lost 3 bases, with 19 bases spanning the gap. The germline V gene has CDR1 MNHNY and CDR2 SVGAGI (reference sequence). The CDR3 sequence is 16 residues long. In nucleotides, the CDR3 is TGTGCCAGCAGTCCAGAGATCCCCCGGAGGGACACTGAAGCTTTCTTT. Protein sequence: CASSPEIPRRDTEAFF.

This rearrangement joins TRBV5-8 to TRBJ2-1, with unresolved D. Between the trimmed V and J ends, which lost 8 bases and 1 base, there was a span of 16 bases. The CDR3 runs 15 residues. In germline, CDR1 is SGHTS, CDR2 YDEGEE. The CDR3 coding sequence is TGTGCCAGTAGCAAGGAGCCGCAATCCTACAATGAGCAGTTCTTC. It translates to CASSKEPQSYNEQFF.

This chain joins TRBV28 and TRBJ2-1; 7 bases are shared with TRBD1. The CDR3 totals 15 residues. Trimming cost V 5 bases and J 1 base; bases outside gene matches: 5. The germline gives CDR1 MDHEN, CDR2 SYDVKM. CDR3 loop: CASSAAGGSYNEQFF. In DNA form, the CDR3 reads TGTGCCAGCAGTGCCGCAGGGGGTTCCTACAATGAGCAGTTCTTC.

The gene calls are TRBV7-2 and TRBJ2-1, with a possible D match to TRBD2 (5 bases). Trimming cost V 6 bases and J 6 bases, with 12 bases left between them. This CDR3 spans 13 amino acids. Germline lookup yields CDR1 SGHTA and CDR2 FQGNSA. The DNA of the CDR3 is TGTGCCAGCAGTACGGGGTTAATCAATGAGCAGTTCTTC. Encoded protein: CASSTGLINEQFF.

The rearrangement uses TRBV14 and TRBJ2-3; D not certain. The CDR3 is 15 residues long. Trimming left V 1 base short and J 0 bases short, with 8 bases between. Per germline, CDR1 SGHDN and CDR2 FVKESK. The CDR3 bases are TGTGCCAGCAGCCAAGTTCCCCCGAGCACAGATACGCAGTATTTT. Its protein is CASSQVPPSTDTQYF.

This clone occurred once. The chain recombines TRBV27 with TRBJ2-3, with 8 bases lining up with TRBD2. Germline V gene sequence: CDR1 MNHEY, CDR2 SMNVEV (reference sequence). V was pared by 7 bases and J by 5 bases, with 17 bases of the junction left unmatched. The CDR3 spans 17 residues. The CDR3 DNA reads TGTGCCAGCATGACTTACCCCACTAGCGGAGGAGGAGATACGCAGTATTTT. It is translated as CASMTYPTSGGGDTQYF.

V and J are TRBV9 and TRBJ1-6; no definite D call. The germline V gene encodes CDR1 SGDLS and CDR2 YYNGEE. V lost 2 bases to trimming and J lost 7 bases, with 10 bases between them. The CDR3 has 14 residues. CDR3 region: CASSVAGLNSPLHF. CDR3 in DNA: TGTGCCAGCAGCGTTGCGGGGTTGAATTCACCCCTCCACTTT.

The V gene is TRBV4-3, the J gene TRBJ2-1; D is possibly TRBD2 (6 bases). This CDR3 comprises 14 residues. Germline-derived CDR1 and CDR2 are LGHNA and YSLEER. V was trimmed by 0 bases and J by 6 bases, leaving 9 bases between them. This CDR3 is CASSQEVGGNEQFF. For the CDR3, the DNA is TGCGCCAGCAGCCAAGAGGTCGGGGGCAATGAGCAGTTCTTC.

This chain links TRBV24-1 with TRBJ1-2; 7 bases are a match to TRBD1. Germline V lookup: CDR1 KGHDR, CDR2 SFDVKD. The trim removed 3 bases at V and 4 bases at J, leaving 13 bases unmatched. This CDR3 is 17 amino acids long. CDR3 sequence reads: CATSDKGAAAPGYGYTF. The CDR3 DNA is TGTGCCACCAGTGATAAGGGGGCCGCAGCCCCGGGCTATGGCTACACCTTC.

The rearrangement links TRBV5-6 to TRBJ1-2; 7 bases fit TRBD1. The CDR3 consists of 17 residues. Losses at the gene ends were 3 bases for V and 0 bases for J; bases not matched to a gene: 11. Looked up from germline, CDR1 is SGHDT and CDR2 is YYEEEE. The CDR3, as DNA: TGTGCCAGCAGCTCCGACCGGCGACAGGGAGCTAACTATGGCTACACCTTC. It translates to CASSSDRRQGANYGYTF.

The chain joins TRBV14 to TRBJ2-2; 11 nucleotides match TRBD2. CDR3 size: 16 residues. From germline, CDR1 is SGHDN and CDR2 FVKESK. V shed 5 bases, J shed 5 bases, and the junction held 7 bases outside the gene matches. The DNA of the CDR3 is TGTGCCAGCAGCATAGGTGGGACTAGCGGAACCGGGGAGCTGTTTTTT. Its translation: CASSIGGTSGTGELFF.